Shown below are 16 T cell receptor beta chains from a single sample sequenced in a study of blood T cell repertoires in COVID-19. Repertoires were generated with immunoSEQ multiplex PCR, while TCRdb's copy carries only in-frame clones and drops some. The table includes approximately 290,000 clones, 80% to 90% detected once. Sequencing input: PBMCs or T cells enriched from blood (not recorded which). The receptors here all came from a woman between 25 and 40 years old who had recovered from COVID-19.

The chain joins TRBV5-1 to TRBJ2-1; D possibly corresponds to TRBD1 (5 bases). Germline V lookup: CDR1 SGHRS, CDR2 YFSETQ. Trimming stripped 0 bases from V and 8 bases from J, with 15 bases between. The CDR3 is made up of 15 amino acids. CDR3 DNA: TGCGCCAGCAGCTTGGACAGGCAAAGGCAGGATGAGCAGTTCTTC. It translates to CASSLDRQRQDEQFF.

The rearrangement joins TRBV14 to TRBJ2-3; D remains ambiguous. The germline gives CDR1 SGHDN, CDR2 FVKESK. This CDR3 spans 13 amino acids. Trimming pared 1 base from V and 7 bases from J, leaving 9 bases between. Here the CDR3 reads CASSQGQRYTQYF. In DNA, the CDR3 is TGTGCCAGCAGCCAAGGTCAGCGCTATACGCAGTATTTT.

The CDR3 region has the DNA TGTGCCAGCAGCTTGGACGGGACAGGGGTTTCCGGGGAGCTGTTTTTT. It is translated as CASSLDGTGVSGELFF. V gene TRBV5-4 combines with J gene TRBJ2-2, with 10 bases aligning to TRBD1. Germline CDR1 is SGHNT and CDR2 is YYREEE (reference sequence). With V trimmed by 0 bases and J by 6 bases, 5 bases remained unmatched. This CDR3 is 16 amino acids long.

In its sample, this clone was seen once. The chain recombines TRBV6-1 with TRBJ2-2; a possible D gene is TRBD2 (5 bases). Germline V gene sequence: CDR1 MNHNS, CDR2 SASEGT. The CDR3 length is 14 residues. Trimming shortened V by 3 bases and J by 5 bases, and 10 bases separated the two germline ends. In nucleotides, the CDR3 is TGTGCCAGCAGTGACAGCGGTTCAACCGGGGAGCTGTTTTTT. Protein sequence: CASSDSGSTGELFF.

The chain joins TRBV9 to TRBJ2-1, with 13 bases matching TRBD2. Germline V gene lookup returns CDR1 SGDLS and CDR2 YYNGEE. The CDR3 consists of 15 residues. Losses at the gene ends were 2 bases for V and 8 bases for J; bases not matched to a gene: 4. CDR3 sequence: CASSVGTSGTHEQFF. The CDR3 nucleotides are TGTGCCAGCAGCGTCGGGACTAGCGGGACCCATGAGCAGTTCTTC.

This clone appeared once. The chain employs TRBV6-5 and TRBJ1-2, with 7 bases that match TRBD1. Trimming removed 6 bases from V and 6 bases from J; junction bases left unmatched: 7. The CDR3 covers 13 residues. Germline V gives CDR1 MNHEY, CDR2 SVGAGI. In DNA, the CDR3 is TGTGCCAGCAGCAAAGACAGGGTTAATGGCTACACCTTC. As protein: CASSKDRVNGYTF.

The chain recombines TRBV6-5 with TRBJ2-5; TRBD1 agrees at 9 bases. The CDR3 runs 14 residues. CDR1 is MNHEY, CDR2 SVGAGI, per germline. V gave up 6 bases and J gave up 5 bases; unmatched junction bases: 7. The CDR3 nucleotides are TGTGCCAGCAGGGGGACAGGGTTTTTGGAGACCCAGTACTTC. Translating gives CASRGTGFLETQYF.

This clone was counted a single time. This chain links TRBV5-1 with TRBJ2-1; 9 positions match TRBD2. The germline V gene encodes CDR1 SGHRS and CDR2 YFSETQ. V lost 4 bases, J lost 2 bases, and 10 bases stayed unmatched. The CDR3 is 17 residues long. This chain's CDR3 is CASSPGTSFGPYNEQFF. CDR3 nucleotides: TGCGCCAGCAGCCCAGGGACTAGCTTCGGCCCCTACAATGAGCAGTTCTTC.

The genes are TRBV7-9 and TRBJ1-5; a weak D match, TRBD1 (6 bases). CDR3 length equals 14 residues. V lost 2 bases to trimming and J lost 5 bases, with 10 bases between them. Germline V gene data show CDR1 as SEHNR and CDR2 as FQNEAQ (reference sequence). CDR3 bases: TGTGCCAGCAGCTTACTGGGGGCCGATCAGCCCCAGCATTTT. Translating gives CASSLLGADQPQHF.

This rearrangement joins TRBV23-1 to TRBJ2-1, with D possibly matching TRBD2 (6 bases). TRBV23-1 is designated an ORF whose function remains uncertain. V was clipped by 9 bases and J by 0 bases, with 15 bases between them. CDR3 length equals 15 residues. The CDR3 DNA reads TGCGCCAGTCCCCGTCTAGCGTCCTCCTACAATGAGCAGTTCTTC. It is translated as CASPRLASSYNEQFF.

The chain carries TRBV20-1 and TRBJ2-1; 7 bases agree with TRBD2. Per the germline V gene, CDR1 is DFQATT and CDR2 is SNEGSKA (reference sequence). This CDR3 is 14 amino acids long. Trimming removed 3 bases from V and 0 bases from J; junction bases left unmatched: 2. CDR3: CSASGGSSYNEQFF. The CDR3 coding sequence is TGCAGTGCTAGTGGCGGGAGCTCCTACAATGAGCAGTTCTTC.

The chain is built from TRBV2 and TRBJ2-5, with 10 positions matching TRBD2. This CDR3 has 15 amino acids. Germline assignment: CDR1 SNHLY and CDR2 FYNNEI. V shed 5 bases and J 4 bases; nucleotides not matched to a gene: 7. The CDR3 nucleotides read TGTGCCAGCAGTCGGTCTAGCGGGAGTTTAGAGACCCAGTACTTC. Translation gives CASSRSSGSLETQYF.

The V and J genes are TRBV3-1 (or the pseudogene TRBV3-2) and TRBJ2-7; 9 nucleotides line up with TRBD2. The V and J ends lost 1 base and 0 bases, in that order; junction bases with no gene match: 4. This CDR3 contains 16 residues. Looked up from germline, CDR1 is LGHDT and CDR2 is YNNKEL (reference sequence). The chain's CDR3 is CASSQGLADLSYEQYF. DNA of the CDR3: TGTGCCAGCAGCCAAGGACTAGCGGACCTCTCCTACGAGCAGTACTTC.

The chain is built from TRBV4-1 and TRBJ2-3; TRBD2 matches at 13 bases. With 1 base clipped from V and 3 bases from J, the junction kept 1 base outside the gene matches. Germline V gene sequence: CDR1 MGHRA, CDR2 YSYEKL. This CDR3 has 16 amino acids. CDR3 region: CASSQAGLAGTDTQYF. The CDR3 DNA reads TGCGCCAGCAGCCAAGCGGGACTAGCGGGAACAGATACGCAGTATTTT.

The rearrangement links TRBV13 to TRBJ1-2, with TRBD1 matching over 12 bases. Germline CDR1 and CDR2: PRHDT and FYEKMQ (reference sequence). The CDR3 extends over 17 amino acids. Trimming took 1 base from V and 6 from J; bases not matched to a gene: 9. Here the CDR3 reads CASSLAGTGGAGNGYTF. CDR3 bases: TGTGCCAGCAGCTTAGCGGGGACAGGGGGCGCAGGCAATGGCTACACCTTC.

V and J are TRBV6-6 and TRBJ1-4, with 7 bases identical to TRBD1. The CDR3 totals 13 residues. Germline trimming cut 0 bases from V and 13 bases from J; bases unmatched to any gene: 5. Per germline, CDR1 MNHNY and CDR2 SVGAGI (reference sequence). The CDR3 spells CASSYSNWDRLFF. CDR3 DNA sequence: TGTGCCAGCAGTTACTCGAACTGGGACAGACTGTTTTTT.